This entry is about one T cell receptor beta chain. Sequencing was performed with immunoSEQ multiplex PCR; in TCRdb, only in-frame clones are kept and a portion is missing. The data contain 180,000 or so clones, just under 95% of them singletons. This record belongs to a study of control samples from healthy donors and cancer patients. The germline gives CDR1 SGHTA, CDR2 FQGNSA. The CDR3 length is 13 residues. Trimming left V 1 base short and J 2 bases short, with 4 bases between. The sequenced sample was blood. This receptor was obtained from a woman in her fifties or sixties in good health. The chain couples TRBV7-2 to TRBJ2-3; D ambiguous. The CDR3, as DNA: TGTGCCAGCAGCTTAGGACACACAGATACGCAGTATTTT. Translated, it gives CASSLGHTDTQYF.